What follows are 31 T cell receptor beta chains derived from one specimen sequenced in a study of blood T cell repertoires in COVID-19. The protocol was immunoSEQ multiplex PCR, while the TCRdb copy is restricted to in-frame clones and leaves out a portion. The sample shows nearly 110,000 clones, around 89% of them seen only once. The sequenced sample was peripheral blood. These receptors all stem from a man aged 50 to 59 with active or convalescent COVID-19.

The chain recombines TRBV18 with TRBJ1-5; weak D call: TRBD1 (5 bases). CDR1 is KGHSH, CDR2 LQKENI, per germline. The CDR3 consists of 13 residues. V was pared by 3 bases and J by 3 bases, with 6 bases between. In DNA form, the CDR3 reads TGTGCCAGCTCACCGGACAACAATCAGCCCCAGCATTTT. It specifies CASSPDNNQPQHF.

The CDR3 DNA reads as TGCAGTGCTAGTATAGGGGGCGCATCTGGCTACACCTTC. Encoded protein: CSASIGGASGYTF. The rearrangement links TRBV20-1 to TRBJ1-2, with 7 bases lining up with TRBD1. Germline CDR1 DFQATT, CDR2 SNEGSKA (reference sequence). CDR3 length equals 13 residues. The V segment lost 3 bases and the J segment 7 bases; nucleotides outside the gene matches: 8.

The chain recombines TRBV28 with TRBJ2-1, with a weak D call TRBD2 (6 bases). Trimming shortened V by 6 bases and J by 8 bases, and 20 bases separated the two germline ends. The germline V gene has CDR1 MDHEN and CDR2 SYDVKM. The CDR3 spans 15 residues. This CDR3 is CASRTEGQVFDEQFF. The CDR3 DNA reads TGTGCCAGCAGAACGGAGGGCCAGGTATTCGATGAGCAGTTCTTC.

CDR3 bases: TGTGCCAGCAGCGTAGTGCTAGCGGGAGAGGGTGAGCAGTTCTTC. As protein: CASSVVLAGEGEQFF. This sequence joins TRBV9 and TRBJ2-1; 10 nucleotides line up with TRBD2. CDR3 length: 15 residues. Germline-derived CDR1 and CDR2 are SGDLS and YYNGEE. After removal of 0 bases from V and 9 bases from J, the junction contained 6 bases not matched to a gene. Full variable domain (outside the CDR3, taken from reference TRBV9 and TRBJ2-1): DSGVTQTPKHLITATGQRVTLRCSPRSGDLSVYWYQQSLDQGLQFLIQYYNGEERAKGNILERFSAQQFPDLHSELNLSSLELGDSALYFCASSVVLAGEGEQFFGPGTRLTVL.

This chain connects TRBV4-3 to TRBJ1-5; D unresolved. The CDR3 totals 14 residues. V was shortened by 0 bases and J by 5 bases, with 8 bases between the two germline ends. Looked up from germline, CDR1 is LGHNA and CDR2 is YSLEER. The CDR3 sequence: CASSQEITDQPQHF. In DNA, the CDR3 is TGCGCCAGCAGCCAAGAGATCACAGATCAGCCCCAGCATTTT.

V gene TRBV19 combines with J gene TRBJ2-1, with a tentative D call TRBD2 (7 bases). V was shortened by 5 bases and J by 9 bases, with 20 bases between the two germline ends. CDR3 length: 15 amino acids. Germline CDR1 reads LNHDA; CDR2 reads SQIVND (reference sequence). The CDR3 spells CASSRYGGGGVEQFF. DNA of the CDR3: TGTGCCAGTAGTCGGTACGGGGGAGGGGGAGTTGAGCAGTTCTTC.

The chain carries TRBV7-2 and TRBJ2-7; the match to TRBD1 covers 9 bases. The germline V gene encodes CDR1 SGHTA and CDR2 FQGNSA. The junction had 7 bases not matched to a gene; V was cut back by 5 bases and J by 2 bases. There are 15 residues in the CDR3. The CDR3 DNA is TGTGCCAGCAGCCCGCCGGGACAGGGAACCTACGAGCAGTACTTC. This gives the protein CASSPPGQGTYEQYF.

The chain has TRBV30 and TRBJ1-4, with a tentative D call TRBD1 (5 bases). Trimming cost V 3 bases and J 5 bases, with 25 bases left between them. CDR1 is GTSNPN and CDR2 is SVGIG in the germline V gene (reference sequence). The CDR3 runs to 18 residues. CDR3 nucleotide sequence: TGTGCCTGGAGATCCTCTCGTTCCGTCGACAGCGTAAATGAAAAACTGTTTTTT. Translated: CAWRSSRSVDSVNEKLFF.

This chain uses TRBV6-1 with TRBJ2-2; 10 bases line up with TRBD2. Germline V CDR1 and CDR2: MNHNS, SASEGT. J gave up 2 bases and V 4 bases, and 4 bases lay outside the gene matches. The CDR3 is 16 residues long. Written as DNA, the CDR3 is TGTGCCAGCAGTGCTAGCGGGGGCCTCAACACCGGGGAGCTGTTTTTT. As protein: CASSASGGLNTGELFF.

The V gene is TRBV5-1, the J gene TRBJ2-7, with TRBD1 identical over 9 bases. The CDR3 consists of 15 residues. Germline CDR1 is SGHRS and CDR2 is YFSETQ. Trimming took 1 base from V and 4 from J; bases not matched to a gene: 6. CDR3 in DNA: TGCGCCAGCAGCTTGTGGGACAGGGCGATTTACGAGCAGTACTTC. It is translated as CASSLWDRAIYEQYF. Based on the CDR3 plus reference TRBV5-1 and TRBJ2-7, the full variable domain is KAGVTQTPRYLIKTRGQQVTLSCSPISGHRSVSWYQQTPGQGLQFLFEYFSETQRNKGNFPGRFSGRQFSNSRSEMNVSTLELGDSALYLCASSLWDRAIYEQYFGPGTRLTVT.

Written as DNA, the CDR3 is TGTGCCAGTCGGCCAGCGGGAGGTGCCCCCTACAATGAGCAGTTCTTC. Translated: CASRPAGGAPYNEQFF. V and J are TRBV19 and TRBJ2-1; 9 bases map to TRBD2. The CDR3 covers 16 residues. Germline-derived CDR1 and CDR2 are LNHDA and SQIVND (reference sequence). V was clipped by 8 bases and J by 2 bases; unmatched bases: 10.

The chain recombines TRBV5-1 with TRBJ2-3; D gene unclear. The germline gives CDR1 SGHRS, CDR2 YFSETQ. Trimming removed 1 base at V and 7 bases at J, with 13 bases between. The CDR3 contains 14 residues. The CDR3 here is CASSLHDLANTQYF. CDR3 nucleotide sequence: TGCGCCAGCAGCTTGCACGATTTGGCAAATACGCAGTATTTT.

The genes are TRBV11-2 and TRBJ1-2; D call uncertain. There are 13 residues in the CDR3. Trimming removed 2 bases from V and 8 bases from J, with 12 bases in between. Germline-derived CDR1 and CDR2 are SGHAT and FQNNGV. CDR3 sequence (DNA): TGTGCCAGCAGCTTACTTTCGGGAGAGGGCTACACCTTC. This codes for CASSLLSGEGYTF.

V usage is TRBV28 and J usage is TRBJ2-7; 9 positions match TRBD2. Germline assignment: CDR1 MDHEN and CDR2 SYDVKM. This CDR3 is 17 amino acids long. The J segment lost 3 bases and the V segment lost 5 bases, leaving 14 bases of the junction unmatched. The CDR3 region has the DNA TGTGCCAGCAGTCTTTCGAAGGCTAGCGGGATCATCTACGAGCAGTACTTC. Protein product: CASSLSKASGIIYEQYF.

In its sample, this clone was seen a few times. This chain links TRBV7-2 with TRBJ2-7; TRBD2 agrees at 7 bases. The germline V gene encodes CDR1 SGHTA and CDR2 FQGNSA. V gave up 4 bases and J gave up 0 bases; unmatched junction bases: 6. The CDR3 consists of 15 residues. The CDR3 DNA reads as TGTGCCAGCAGCTCAATAGCGGGTTTCTCCTACGAGCAGTACTTC. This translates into CASSSIAGFSYEQYF.

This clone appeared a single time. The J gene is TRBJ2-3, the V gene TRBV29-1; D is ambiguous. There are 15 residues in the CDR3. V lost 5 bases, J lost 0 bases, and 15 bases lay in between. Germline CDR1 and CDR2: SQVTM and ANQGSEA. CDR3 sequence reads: CSVPTESPSTDTQYF. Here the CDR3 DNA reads TGCAGCGTTCCTACAGAGTCCCCTAGCACAGATACGCAGTATTTT.

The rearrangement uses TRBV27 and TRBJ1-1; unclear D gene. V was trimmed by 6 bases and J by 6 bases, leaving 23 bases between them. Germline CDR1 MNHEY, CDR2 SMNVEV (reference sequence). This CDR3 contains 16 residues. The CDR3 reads CASSPDFGWLVAEAFF. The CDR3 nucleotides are TGTGCCAGCAGCCCCGACTTTGGGTGGTTGGTCGCTGAAGCTTTCTTT.

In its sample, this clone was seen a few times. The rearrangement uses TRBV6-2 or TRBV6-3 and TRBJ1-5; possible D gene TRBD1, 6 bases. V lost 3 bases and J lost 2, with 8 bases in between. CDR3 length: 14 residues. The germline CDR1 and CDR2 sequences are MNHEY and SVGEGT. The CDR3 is CASSYSGGNQPQHF. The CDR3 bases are TGTGCCAGCAGTTATTCAGGGGGCAATCAGCCCCAGCATTTT.

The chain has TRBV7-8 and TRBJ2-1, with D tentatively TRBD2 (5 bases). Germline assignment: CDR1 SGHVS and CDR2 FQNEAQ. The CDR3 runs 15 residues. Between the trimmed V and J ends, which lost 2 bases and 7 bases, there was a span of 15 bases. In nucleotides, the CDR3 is TGTGCCAGCAGCTTAAAATGGGGAGTGGGGAATGAGCAGTTCTTC. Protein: CASSLKWGVGNEQFF.

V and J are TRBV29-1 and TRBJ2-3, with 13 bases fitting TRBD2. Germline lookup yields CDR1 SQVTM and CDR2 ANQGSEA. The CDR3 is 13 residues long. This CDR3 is CSTSGRARDTQYF. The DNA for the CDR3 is TGCAGTACTAGCGGGAGGGCCCGGGATACGCAGTATTTT.

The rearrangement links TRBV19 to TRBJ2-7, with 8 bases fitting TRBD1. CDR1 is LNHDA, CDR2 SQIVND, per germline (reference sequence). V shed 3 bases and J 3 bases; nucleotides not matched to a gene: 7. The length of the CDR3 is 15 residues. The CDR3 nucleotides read TGTGCCAGTAGTATGCACCTCGGACAGGGCTACGAGCAGTACTTC. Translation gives CASSMHLGQGYEQYF.

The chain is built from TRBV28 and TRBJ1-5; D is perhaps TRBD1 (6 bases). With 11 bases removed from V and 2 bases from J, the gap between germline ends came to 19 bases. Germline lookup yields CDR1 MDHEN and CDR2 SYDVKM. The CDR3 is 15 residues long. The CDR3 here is CALPPGRGGNQPQHF. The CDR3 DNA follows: TGTGCCCTACCCCCGGGCAGGGGAGGCAATCAGCCCCAGCATTTT.

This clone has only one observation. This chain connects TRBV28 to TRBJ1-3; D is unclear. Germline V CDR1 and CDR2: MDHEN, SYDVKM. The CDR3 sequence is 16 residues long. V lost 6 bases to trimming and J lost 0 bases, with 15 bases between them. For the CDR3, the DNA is TGTGCCAGCAGCCTACCCGGGGAGAGCTCTGGAAACACCATATATTTT. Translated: CASSLPGESSGNTIYF.

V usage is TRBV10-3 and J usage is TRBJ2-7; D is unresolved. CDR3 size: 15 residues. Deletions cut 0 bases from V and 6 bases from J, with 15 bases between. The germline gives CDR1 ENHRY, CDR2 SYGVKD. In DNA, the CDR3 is TGTGCCATCAGTGAGTCGACTCAAGGAAGGTCCGAGCAGTACTTC. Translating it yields CAISESTQGRSEQYF.

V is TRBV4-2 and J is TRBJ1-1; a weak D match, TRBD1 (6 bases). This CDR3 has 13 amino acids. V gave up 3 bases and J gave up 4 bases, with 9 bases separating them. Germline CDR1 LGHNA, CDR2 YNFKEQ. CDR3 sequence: CASSQEGGTEAFF. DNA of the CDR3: TGTGCCAGCAGCCAGGAAGGGGGCACTGAAGCTTTCTTT.

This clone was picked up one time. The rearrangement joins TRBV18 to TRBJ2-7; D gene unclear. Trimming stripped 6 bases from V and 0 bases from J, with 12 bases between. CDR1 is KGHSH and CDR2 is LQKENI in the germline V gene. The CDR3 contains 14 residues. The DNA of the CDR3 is TGTGCCAGCTCCCCCCTAAGAAGCTCCTACGAGCAGTACTTC. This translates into CASSPLRSSYEQYF.

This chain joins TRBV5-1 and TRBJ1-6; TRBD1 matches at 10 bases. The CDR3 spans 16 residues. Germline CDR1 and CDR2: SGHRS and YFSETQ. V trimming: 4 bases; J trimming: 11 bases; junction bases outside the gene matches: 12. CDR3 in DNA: TGCGCCAGCAGCCGGGGGGACAGGGGAGATTTGACACCCCTCCACTTT. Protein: CASSRGDRGDLTPLHF.

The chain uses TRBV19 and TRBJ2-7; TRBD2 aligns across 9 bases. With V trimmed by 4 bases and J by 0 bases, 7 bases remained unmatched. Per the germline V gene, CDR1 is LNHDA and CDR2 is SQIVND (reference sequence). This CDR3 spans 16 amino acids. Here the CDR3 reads CASSTRTREGSYEQYF. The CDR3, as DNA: TGTGCCAGTAGTACCCGTACGCGGGAGGGCTCCTACGAGCAGTACTTC.

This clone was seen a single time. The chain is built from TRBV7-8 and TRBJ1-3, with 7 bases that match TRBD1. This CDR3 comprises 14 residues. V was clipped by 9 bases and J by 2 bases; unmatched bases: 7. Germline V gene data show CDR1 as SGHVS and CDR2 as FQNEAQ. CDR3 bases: TGTGCCAGTTCTGCCGGGACAGCTGGAAACACCATATATTTT. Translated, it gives CASSAGTAGNTIYF.

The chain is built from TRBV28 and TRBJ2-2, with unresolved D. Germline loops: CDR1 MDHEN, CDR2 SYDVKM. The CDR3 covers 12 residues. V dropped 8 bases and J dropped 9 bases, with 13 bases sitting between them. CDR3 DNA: TGTGCCAGCGCCTATAGCTACCGGGAGCTGTTTTTT. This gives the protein CASAYSYRELFF.

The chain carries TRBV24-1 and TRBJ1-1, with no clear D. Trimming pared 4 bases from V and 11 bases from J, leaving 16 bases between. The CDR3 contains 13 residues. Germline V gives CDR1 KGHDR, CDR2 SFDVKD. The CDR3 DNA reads TGTGCCACCAGTGAACCGAATAGCTTGGTCGCTTTCTTT. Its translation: CATSEPNSLVAFF.